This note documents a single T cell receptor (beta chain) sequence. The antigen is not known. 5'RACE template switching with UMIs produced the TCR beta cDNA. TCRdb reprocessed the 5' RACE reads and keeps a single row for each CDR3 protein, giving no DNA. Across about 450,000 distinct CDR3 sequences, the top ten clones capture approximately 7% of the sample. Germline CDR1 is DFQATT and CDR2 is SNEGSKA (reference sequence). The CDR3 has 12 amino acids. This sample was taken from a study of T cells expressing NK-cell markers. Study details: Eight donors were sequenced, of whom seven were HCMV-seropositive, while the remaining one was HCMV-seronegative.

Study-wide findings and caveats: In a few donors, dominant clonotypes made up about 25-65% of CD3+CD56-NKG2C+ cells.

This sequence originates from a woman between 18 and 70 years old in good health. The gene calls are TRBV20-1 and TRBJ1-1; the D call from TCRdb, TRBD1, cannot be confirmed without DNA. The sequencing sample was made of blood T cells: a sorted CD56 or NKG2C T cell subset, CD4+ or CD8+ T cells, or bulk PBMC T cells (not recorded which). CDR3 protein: CSAPNRATEAFF.